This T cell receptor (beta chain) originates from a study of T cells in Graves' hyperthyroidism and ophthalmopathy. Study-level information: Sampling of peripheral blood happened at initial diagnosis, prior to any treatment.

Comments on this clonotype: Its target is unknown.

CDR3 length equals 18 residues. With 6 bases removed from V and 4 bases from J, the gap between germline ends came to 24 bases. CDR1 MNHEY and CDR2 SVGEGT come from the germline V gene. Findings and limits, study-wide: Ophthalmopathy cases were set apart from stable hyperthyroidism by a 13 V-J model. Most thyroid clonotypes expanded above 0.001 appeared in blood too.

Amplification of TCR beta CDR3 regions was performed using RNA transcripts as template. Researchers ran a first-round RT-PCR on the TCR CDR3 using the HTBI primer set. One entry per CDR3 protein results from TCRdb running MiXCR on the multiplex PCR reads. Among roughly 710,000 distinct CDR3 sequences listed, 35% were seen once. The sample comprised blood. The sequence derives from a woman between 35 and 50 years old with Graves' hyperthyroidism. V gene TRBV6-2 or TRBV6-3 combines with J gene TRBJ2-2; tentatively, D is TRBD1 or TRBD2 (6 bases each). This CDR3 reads CASSSSRGGRSGTGELFF. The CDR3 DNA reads TGTGCCAGCAGCTCAAGCAGGGGAGGCCGGTCGGGCACCGGGGAGCTGTTTTTT.